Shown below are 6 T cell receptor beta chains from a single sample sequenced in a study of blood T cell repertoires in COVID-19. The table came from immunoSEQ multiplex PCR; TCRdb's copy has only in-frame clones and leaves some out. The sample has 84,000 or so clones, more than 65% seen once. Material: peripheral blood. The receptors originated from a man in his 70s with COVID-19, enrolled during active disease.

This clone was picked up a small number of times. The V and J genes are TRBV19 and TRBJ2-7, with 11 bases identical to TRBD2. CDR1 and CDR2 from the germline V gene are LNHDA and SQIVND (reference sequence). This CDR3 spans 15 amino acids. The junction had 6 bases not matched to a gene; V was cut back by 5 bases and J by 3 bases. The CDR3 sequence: CASSYGLAGLYEQYF. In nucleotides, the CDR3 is TGTGCCAGTAGTTATGGACTAGCGGGCCTCTACGAGCAGTACTTC.

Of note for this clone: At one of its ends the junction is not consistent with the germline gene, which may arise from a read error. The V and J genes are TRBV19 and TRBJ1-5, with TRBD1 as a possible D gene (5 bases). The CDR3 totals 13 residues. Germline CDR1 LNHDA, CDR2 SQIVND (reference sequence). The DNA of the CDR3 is TGTGCTAGTAGTGTGATAGGGGTTCAGCCCCAGCATTTT. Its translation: CASSVIGVQPQHF. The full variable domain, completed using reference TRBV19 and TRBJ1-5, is DGGITQSPKYLFRKEGQNVTLSCEQNLNHDAMYWYRQDPGQGLRLIYYSQIVNDFQKGDIAEGYSVSREKKESFPLTVTSAQKNPTAFYLCASSVIGVQPQHFGDGTRLSIL.

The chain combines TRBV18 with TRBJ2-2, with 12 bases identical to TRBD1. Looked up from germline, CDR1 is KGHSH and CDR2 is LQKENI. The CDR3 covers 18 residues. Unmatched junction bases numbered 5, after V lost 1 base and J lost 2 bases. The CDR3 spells CASSPLFGTGGNTGELFF. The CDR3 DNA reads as TGTGCCAGCTCACCACTATTTGGGACAGGGGGCAACACCGGGGAGCTGTTTTTT.

CDR3 amino acids: CAIRPSGADTQYF. CDR3 sequence (DNA): TGTGCCATCAGACCCAGCGGGGCAGATACGCAGTATTTT. The genes are TRBV10-3 and TRBJ2-3, with TRBD2 matching over 7 bases. The CDR3 is 13 amino acids. With 6 bases clipped from V and 4 bases from J, the junction kept 4 bases outside the gene matches. Germline loops: CDR1 ENHRY, CDR2 SYGVKD.

The DNA of the CDR3 is TGTGCCAGCACCCTATTGACGGGGAACACTGAAGCTTTCTTT. This encodes CASTLLTGNTEAFF. The J gene is TRBJ1-1, the V gene TRBV7-2; no reliable D call. This CDR3 comprises 14 residues. The germline gives CDR1 SGHTA, CDR2 FQGNSA. Deletions cut 7 bases from V and 1 base from J, with 13 bases between.

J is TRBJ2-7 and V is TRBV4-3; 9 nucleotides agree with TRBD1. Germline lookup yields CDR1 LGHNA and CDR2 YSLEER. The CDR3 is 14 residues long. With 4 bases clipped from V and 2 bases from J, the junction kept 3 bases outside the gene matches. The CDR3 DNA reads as TGCGCCAGCAGCCTGCGGACAGGGGCCTACGAGCAGTACTTC. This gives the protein CASSLRTGAYEQYF.